The 14 T cell receptor beta chains below come from one sample, sequenced in a study of blood T cell repertoires in COVID-19. The data were produced by immunoSEQ multiplex PCR, yet TCRdb's version contains in-frame clones alone and is incomplete. The data hold about 210,000 clones, with about 83% observed a single time. Source material: peripheral blood. These receptors all stem from a woman between 50 and 59 years old with active or convalescent COVID-19.

The rearrangement links TRBV19 to TRBJ1-3; D remains ambiguous. Germline loops: CDR1 LNHDA, CDR2 SQIVND (reference sequence). The CDR3 has 14 residues. V lost 6 bases and J lost 0, with 9 bases in between. CDR3 region: CASSRLSSGNTIYF. CDR3 nucleotide sequence: TGTGCCAGTAGCCGACTGAGCTCTGGAAACACCATATATTTT.

This clone was seen only a few times. V is TRBV19 and J is TRBJ2-7, with D possibly matching TRBD2 (6 bases). The CDR3 has 18 amino acids. The V gene's germline CDR1 is LNHDA and CDR2 SQIVND (reference sequence). Trimming pared 3 bases from V and 5 bases from J, leaving 26 bases between. The CDR3 is CASSMRKLADSRVDEQYF. CDR3 DNA sequence: TGTGCCAGTAGTATGAGAAAATTAGCGGACTCCCGCGTCGACGAGCAGTACTTC. The variable domain in full, completed from reference TRBV19 and TRBJ2-7, reads DGGITQSPKYLFRKEGQNVTLSCEQNLNHDAMYWYRQDPGQGLRLIYYSQIVNDFQKGDIAEGYSVSREKKESFPLTVTSAQKNPTAFYLCASSMRKLADSRVDEQYFGPGTRLTVT.

V usage is TRBV19 and J usage is TRBJ2-7; tentative D call: TRBD2 (6 bases). The CDR3 has 14 amino acids. V lost 8 bases, J lost 1 base, and 15 bases lay in between. Looked up from germline, CDR1 is LNHDA and CDR2 is SQIVND (reference sequence). Here the CDR3 reads CASGHRDSSYEQYF. The CDR3 region has the DNA TGTGCCAGTGGTCACCGGGACTCTTCCTACGAGCAGTACTTC.

The genes are TRBV18 and TRBJ1-1; 10 bases align to TRBD1. This CDR3 spans 16 amino acids. Losses at the gene ends were 3 bases for V and 1 base for J; bases not matched to a gene: 5. Germline CDR1 KGHSH, CDR2 LQKENI. The CDR3 region has the DNA TGTGCCAGCTCACCCAGGGGGACAGGGGCGAACACTGAAGCTTTCTTT. It codes for CASSPRGTGANTEAFF.

The chain employs TRBV9 and TRBJ2-2, with 11 bases lining up with TRBD1. CDR1 and CDR2 from the germline V gene are SGDLS and YYNGEE. This CDR3 spans 17 amino acids. Trimming cost V 3 bases and J 5 bases; bases outside gene matches: 9. The CDR3 DNA reads TGTGCCAGCAGCGATACTCGGGACAGGGGGAATACCGGGGAGCTGTTTTTT. It codes for CASSDTRDRGNTGELFF.

V and J are TRBV2 and TRBJ2-7, with 8 positions matching TRBD1. From germline, CDR1 is SNHLY and CDR2 FYNNEI. This CDR3 is built from 13 residues. V lost 8 bases and J lost 0; bases outside the gene matches: 3. In DNA, the CDR3 is TGTGCCAGCGGCGGACAGGGCTCCTACGAGCAGTACTTC. It codes for CASGGQGSYEQYF. Drawing the rest from reference TRBV2 and TRBJ2-7, the complete variable domain is EPEVTQTPSHQVTQMGQEVILRCVPISNHLYFYWYRQILGQKVEFLVSFYNNEISEKSEIFDDQFSVERPDGSNFTLKIRSTKLEDSAMYFCASGGQGSYEQYFGPGTRLTVT.

The chain carries TRBV7-9 and TRBJ2-1; 8 bases align to TRBD1. CDR1 and CDR2 from the germline V gene are SEHNR and FQNEAQ (reference sequence). J lost 3 bases, V lost 4 bases, and 8 bases had no gene match. The length of the CDR3 is 16 residues. The CDR3 loop reads CASSSRTGTGYNEQFF. Here the CDR3 DNA reads TGTGCCAGCAGCTCCAGGACAGGGACAGGCTACAATGAGCAGTTCTTC. Drawing the rest from reference TRBV7-9 and TRBJ2-1, the complete variable domain is DTGVSQNPRHKITKRGQNVTFRCDPISEHNRLYWYRQTLGQGPEFLTYFQNEAQLEKSRLLSDRFSAERPKGSFSTLEIQRTEQGDSAMYLCASSSRTGTGYNEQFFGPGTRLTVL.

The chain recombines TRBV28 with TRBJ2-5; 7 bases align to TRBD2. The V segment lost 5 bases and the J segment 3 bases; nucleotides outside the gene matches: 9. CDR3 length equals 15 residues. Germline CDR1 and CDR2: MDHEN and SYDVKM. Here the CDR3 reads CASSIAGSMKETQYF. CDR3 bases: TGTGCCAGCAGTATAGCGGGTTCCATGAAAGAGACCCAGTACTTC.

The chain combines TRBV5-1 with TRBJ2-1; the D gene is possibly TRBD1 (7 bases). The CDR3 contains 17 residues. The ends were cut back, 7 bases at V and 5 bases at J, with 25 bases in the middle. The germline V gene encodes CDR1 SGHRS and CDR2 YFSETQ. CDR3 protein: CASGQELTRLSDNEQFF. The CDR3 bases are TGCGCCAGCGGACAGGAGTTGACTAGGCTTTCAGACAATGAGCAGTTCTTC.

CDR3 bases: TGTGCCAGCACCGGACGGACAGGGAATAGTTATGGCTACACCTTC. Translating it yields CASTGRTGNSYGYTF. V usage is TRBV6-5 and J usage is TRBJ1-2; 8 bases fit TRBD1. This CDR3 spans 15 amino acids. From germline, CDR1 is MNHEY and CDR2 SVGAGI. J lost 5 bases, V lost 7 bases, and 12 bases had no gene match.

This clone was seen only a few times. This rearrangement joins TRBV5-5 to TRBJ2-3; 9 nucleotides align to TRBD2. The germline CDR1 and CDR2 sequences are SGHKS and YYEKEE (reference sequence). V lost 0 bases and J lost 4; bases outside the gene matches: 3. CDR3 length: 15 amino acids. The CDR3 loop reads CASSLEGLAPDTQYF. The CDR3 coding sequence is TGTGCCAGCAGCTTGGAGGGACTAGCCCCAGATACGCAGTATTTT.

The table lists this clone with a few counts. At one end, the junction sequence differs from germline, possibly due to a read error. The chain links TRBV10-3 to TRBJ2-1; 16 nucleotides match TRBD2. Germline loops: CDR1 ENHRY, CDR2 SYGVKD. The CDR3 is made up of 14 amino acids. In DNA, the CDR3 is TGCGCCGTGGGACTAGCGGGAGGGGGGAATGAGCAGTTCTTC. Its protein product is CAVGLAGGGNEQFF.

The chain is built from TRBV7-2 and TRBJ1-3; D gene ambiguous. The CDR3 covers 13 residues. Between the trimmed V and J ends, which lost 5 bases and 2 bases, there was a span of 7 bases. CDR1 and CDR2 (germline): SGHTA, FQGNSA. CDR3 residues: CASSPAAGNTIYF. The CDR3 DNA sequence: TGTGCCAGCAGCCCGGCGGCTGGAAACACCATATATTTT.

V gene TRBV6-1 combines with J gene TRBJ2-3; possibly TRBD1 for D (5 bases). V gave up 2 bases and J gave up 4 bases, with 13 bases separating them. The germline gives CDR1 MNHNS, CDR2 SASEGT. The length of the CDR3 is 15 residues. This CDR3 is CASSETSGKADTQYF. For the CDR3, the DNA is TGTGCCAGCAGTGAAACGTCAGGGAAGGCAGATACGCAGTATTTT.